This is a list of T cell receptor beta chains from one sample in a study of identical twins. MiXCR was run by TCRdb on the 5' RACE reads, yielding one entry per CDR3 protein. The table shows about 200,000 distinct CDR3 sequences, with about 10% occurring only once. The sequencing sample was made of memory T cells sorted from blood. The receptors were sampled from a man between 50 and 59 years old in good health. Both conserved end residues are part of each CDR3. A D gene is named only where the DNA matches it firmly. Not every row has a clone size; where given, it reads once, few, many or a size class.

j_gene	d_gene	abundance	len	v_gene	CDR3aa	CDR3nt
TRBJ2-2	TRBD1	-	14	TRBV24-1	CATGQGEDTGELFF	TGTGCCACAGGGCAGGGGGAAGACACCGGGGAGCTGTTTTTT
TRBJ2-3	TRBD1	few	15	TRBV7-3	CASSYRQGNTDTQYF	TGTGCCAGCAGCTACCGACAGGGGAACACAGATACGCAGTATTTT
TRBJ2-7	-	few	13	TRBV20-1	CSAIDRASYEQYF	TGCAGTGCCATTGACAGAGCCTCCTACGAGCAGTACTTC
TRBJ1-2	TRBD1	many	14	TRBV4-2	CASSQTGQGVGYTF	TGTGCCAGCAGCCAGACGGGACAGGGGGTTGGCTACACCTTC
TRBJ2-1	TRBD1	many	13	TRBV5-4	CASSSGTDNEQFF	TGTGCCAGCAGCTCGGGGACAGACAATGAGCAGTTCTTC
TRBJ2-1	-	few	14	TRBV11-1	CASSPDGNNNEQFF	TGTGCCAGCAGCCCGGACGGAAATAACAATGAGCAGTTCTTC
TRBJ2-1	-	many	16	TRBV5-1	CASTQGFAGSYNEQFF	TGCGCCAGCACCCAAGGGTTTGCAGGGTCCTACAATGAGCAGTTCTTC
TRBJ2-7	-	few	12	TRBV18	CASSRASNEQYF	TGTGCCAGCTCACGGGCTAGTAATGAGCAGTACTTC
TRBJ2-5	TRBD2	-	18	TRBV28	CASSPGPSGAYNQETQYF	TGTGCCAGCAGCCCAGGTCCTAGCGGGGCTTATAACCAAGAGACCCAGTACTTC
TRBJ1-1	-	-	13	TRBV4-3	CASSQHLNTEAFF	TGCGCCAGCAGCCAACACTTGAACACTGAAGCTTTCTTT
TRBJ2-1	-	many	17	TRBV7-2	CASSLVVGGRHYNEQFF	TGTGCCAGCAGCTTAGTAGTCGGCGGGCGCCACTACAATGAGCAGTTCTTC
TRBJ1-2	TRBD1	few	14	TRBV20-1	CSARDRAPLYGYTF	TGCAGTGCTAGGGACAGGGCACCTCTCTATGGCTACACCTTC
TRBJ1-2	-	many	14	TRBV20-1	CSAGGGAENYGYTF	TGCAGTGCCGGGGGAGGGGCGGAAAACTATGGCTACACCTTC
TRBJ2-1	TRBD2	few	14	TRBV4-2	CASSSSGGAFEQFF	TGTGCCAGCAGTAGTAGCGGGGGAGCTTTTGAGCAGTTCTTC
TRBJ2-3	-	-	14	TRBV24-1	CATTPGGWTDTQYF	TGTGCCACCACCCCCGGGGGATGGACAGATACGCAGTATTTT
TRBJ2-5	-	few	13	TRBV6-6	CASSRGQKETQYF	TGTGCCAGCAGCCGAGGACAGAAGGAGACCCAGTACTTC
TRBJ2-1	TRBD1	many	15	TRBV6-1	CASSRGQVNYNEQFF	TGTGCCAGCAGTAGGGGACAGGTAAACTACAATGAGCAGTTCTTC
TRBJ2-6	-	many	15	TRBV19	CAFRDVRSGANVLTF	TGTGCCTTCCGGGACGTTCGATCTGGGGCCAACGTCCTGACTTTC
TRBJ2-7	TRBD1	-	14	TRBV5-1	CASSVGQAAYEQYF	TGCGCCAGCAGCGTAGGACAGGCAGCCTACGAGCAGTACTTC
TRBJ2-6	-	-	17	TRBV11-2	CASRRPGSRSGANVLTF	TGTGCCAGCAGACGTCCCGGCTCCCGCTCTGGGGCCAACGTCCTGACTTTC
TRBJ2-7	TRBD2	many	15	TRBV27	CASSFSAGGAYEQYF	TGTGCCAGCAGTTTTTCTGCGGGAGGCGCCTACGAGCAGTACTTC
TRBJ2-3	TRBD2	few	17	TRBV4-3	CASSQGLGGRATDTQYF	TGCGCCAGCAGCCAGGGGTTGGGCGGGAGGGCCACAGATACGCAGTATTTT
TRBJ2-3	-	many	14	TRBV29-1	CSVGQGSSTDTQYF	TGCAGCGTTGGTCAGGGGTCAAGCACAGATACGCAGTATTTT
TRBJ2-2	-	many	14	TRBV5-1	CASSRTGNTGELFF	TGCGCCAGCAGTAGGACCGGTAACACCGGGGAGCTGTTTTTT
TRBJ2-1	TRBD2	-	16	TRBV20-1	CSATSSIAGFYNEQFF	TGCAGTGCCACCTCCTCAATAGCGGGATTCTACAATGAGCAGTTCTTC
TRBJ2-3	TRBD2	-	17	TRBV2	CASQGSSGRAQGDTQYF	TGTGCCAGCCAGGGGTCTAGCGGGAGGGCCCAGGGAGATACGCAGTATTTT
TRBJ2-5	TRBD1	-	15	TRBV5-6	CASSGAHRGRQTQYF	TGTGCCAGCAGCGGGGCTCACAGGGGGCGGCAGACCCAGTACTTC
TRBJ2-1	TRBD1	many	15	TRBV3-1	CASSQNRGNYNEQFF	TGTGCCAGCAGCCAAAACAGGGGGAACTACAATGAGCAGTTCTTC
TRBJ2-5	TRBD1	-	15	TRBV5-1	CASSLKTGGRETQYF	TGCGCCAGCAGTCTGAAGACAGGGGGGAGAGAGACCCAGTACTTC
TRBJ2-1	TRBD2	many	17	TRBV7-2	CASSLYGRGLGHNEQFF	TGTGCCAGCAGCTTATACGGTCGGGGACTAGGCCACAATGAGCAGTTCTTC
TRBJ2-1	TRBD1	many	20	TRBV12-3/TRBV12-4	CASSPTRWGHTGVSYNEQFF	TGTGCCAGCAGCCCAACACGCTGGGGTCACACAGGGGTCTCCTACAATGAGCAGTTCTTC
TRBJ2-7	-	few	13	TRBV6-1	CASSPAGSHEQYF	TGTGCCAGCAGTCCGGCAGGGTCCCACGAGCAGTACTTC
TRBJ2-3	-	many	13	TRBV5-1	CASSLGRRDTQYF	TGCGCCAGCAGCTTGGGCCGGCGGGATACGCAGTATTTT
TRBJ2-2	TRBD2	many	15	TRBV28	CATWPGGRDTGELFF	TGTGCCACGTGGCCAGGAGGGAGGGACACCGGGGAGCTGTTTTTT
TRBJ2-3	-	many	13	TRBV5-1	CASSLRAPDTQYF	TGCGCCAGCAGCTTACGGGCGCCAGATACGCAGTATTTT
TRBJ1-2	TRBD1	-	14	TRBV14	CASSTTGKGLGYTF	TGTGCCAGCAGCACGACAGGGAAAGGTCTTGGCTACACCTTC
TRBJ2-1	-	many	14	TRBV5-1	CASSPSSLNNEQFF	TGCGCCAGCAGCCCTTCCTCGCTAAACAATGAGCAGTTCTTC
TRBJ2-5	TRBD2	many	14	TRBV7-9	CASSRLAGQETQYF	TGTGCCAGCAGCAGACTAGCGGGACAAGAGACCCAGTACTTC
TRBJ1-6	-	many	13	TRBV6-4	CASRKGVNSPLHF	TGTGCCAGCAGAAAAGGGGTTAATTCACCCCTCCACTTT
TRBJ2-1	-	-	11	TRBV19	CASSVGYDQFF	TGTGCCAGTAGTGTGGGGTACGACCAGTTCTTC
TRBJ1-3	-	-	12	TRBV3-1	CASSRLQSTIYF	TGTGCCAGCAGCCGGTTGCAGAGCACCATATATTTT
TRBJ2-7	TRBD1	many	15	TRBV20-1	CSAGGRTGNIHEQYF	TGCAGTGCCGGGGGTAGGACAGGGAATATCCACGAGCAGTACTTC
TRBJ2-7	-	few	14	TRBV12-3/TRBV12-4	CASSLRGRSYEQYF	TGTGCCAGCAGTTTGAGGGGACGGTCCTACGAGCAGTACTTC
TRBJ2-3	-	-	16	TRBV6-1	CASSEAPGGSTDTQYF	TGTGCCAGCAGTGAAGCACCTGGGGGAAGCACAGATACGCAGTATTTT
TRBJ2-6	-	few	15	TRBV28	CASSKRRTGANVLTF	TGTGCCAGCAGTAAGCGGAGGACTGGGGCCAACGTCCTGACTTTC
TRBJ1-6	-	many	15	TRBV12-3/TRBV12-4	CASSKSGTRNSPLHF	TGTGCCAGCAGCAAAAGCGGGACGAGGAATTCACCCCTCCACTTT
TRBJ2-1	TRBD2	-	15	TRBV19	CASSLPGLAGTEQFF	TGTGCCAGTAGTCTACCGGGACTAGCGGGAACTGAGCAGTTCTTC
TRBJ2-5	-	many	12	TRBV29-1	CSESNIGETQYF	TGCAGCGAATCAAATATTGGGGAGACCCAGTACTTC
TRBJ1-2	-	-	15	TRBV7-2	CASSLADLGFSGYTF	TGTGCCAGCAGCTTAGCAGATCTAGGTTTTTCGGGCTACACCTTC
TRBJ2-1	-	many	11	TRBV24-1	CATALYNEQFF	TGTGCCACCGCGTTGTACAATGAGCAGTTCTTC
TRBJ2-7	-	few	13	TRBV16	CASSPYREYEQYF	TGTGCCAGCAGCCCGTACAGGGAGTACGAGCAGTACTTC
TRBJ2-3	TRBD2	-	15	TRBV12-3/TRBV12-4	CASTLSGGYTDTQYF	TGTGCCAGCACTCTTAGCGGGGGGTACACAGATACGCAGTATTTT
TRBJ1-2	-	many	13	TRBV7-2	CASSLGGAYGYTF	TGTGCCAGCAGCTTAGGGGGGGCCTATGGCTACACCTTC
TRBJ2-7	TRBD1	many	14	TRBV19	CASSLTGESYEQYF	TGTGCCAGTAGTTTGACAGGGGAGTCCTACGAGCAGTACTTC